What follows are 2 T cell receptor beta chains derived from one specimen sequenced in a study of blood T cells in healthy people across ages. Sample-barcoded 5' priming and a J-beta primer mix drove a second PCR of about 7 to 12 cycles. Each CDR3 protein is one row after TCRdb ran MiXCR on the 5' RACE reads. The repertoire includes about 680,000 distinct CDR3 sequences, 49% of them detected once, and under 35% sits in the top ten. The specimen sequenced was blood. The origin of the receptors is a woman aged 55-70 years in good health.

On this clonotype itself: This sequence may be a read error, since a much larger clone differs from it by one base. V gene TRBV7-2 combines with J gene TRBJ2-7, with a possible D match to TRBD2 (5 bases). The CDR3 extends over 13 amino acids. Per the germline V gene, CDR1 is SGHTA and CDR2 is FQGNSA. The CDR3 sequence: CASSQGLYYVQYF. The DNA of the CDR3 is TGTGCCAGCAGCCAAGGACTCTACTACGTGCAGTACTTC. The full variable domain, with the rest looked up from reference TRBV7-2 and TRBJ2-7, is GAGVSQSPSNKVTEKGKDVELRCDPISGHTALYWYRQSLGQGLEFLIYFQGNSAPDKSGLPSDRFSAERTGGSVSTLTIQRTQQEDSAVYLCASSQGLYYVQYFGPGTRLTVT.

The V and J genes are TRBV6-2 or TRBV6-3 and TRBJ1-6, with D hard to call. Per germline, CDR1 MNHEY and CDR2 SVGEGT. V lost 5 bases and J 9 bases, leaving 20 bases between the germline ends. The CDR3 spans 16 residues. CDR3 protein: CASSLPLGLQRSPLHF. The CDR3 DNA is TGTGCCAGCAGTCTCCCTTTAGGACTTCAGCGTTCACCCCTCCACTTT.